What follows are 22 T cell receptor beta chains derived from one specimen sequenced in a study of response to subunit inactivated influenza vaccine. TCRdb used MiXCR to reprocess the RT-PCR reads, holding one entry per CDR3 protein. Of about 500,000 distinct CDR3 sequences detected, more than 15% appear once; the ten largest clones hold approximately 3%. This material consisted of CD4+ T cells sorted from PBMCs, taken less than 30 months after vaccination. Source of these receptors: a man in his fifties or sixties who received an inactivated influenza vaccine.

The sample holds a few counts of this clonotype. The V call is TRBV11-2, the J call TRBJ2-7; perhaps TRBD1 as D (5 bases). V dropped 8 bases and J dropped 6 bases, with 26 bases sitting between them. Germline CDR1 SGHAT, CDR2 FQNNGV. The CDR3 is made up of 16 amino acids. In DNA form, the CDR3 reads TGTGCCAGCTCCAAACAGGTTGAATCAGCTAGTGCCGAGCAGTACTTC. This gives the protein CASSKQVESASAEQYF.

A few counts support this clonotype. The V and J genes are TRBV12-3 or TRBV12-4 and TRBJ2-1, with 7 bases aligning to TRBD2. The CDR3 length is 13 residues. Unmatched junction bases numbered 7, after V lost 6 bases and J lost 8 bases. CDR3 residues: CASSRGSFDEQFF. The CDR3, as DNA: TGTGCCAGCAGCCGCGGGAGTTTCGATGAGCAGTTCTTC.

This clonotype was counted ten times or more. The chain links TRBV20-1 to TRBJ2-7; D may be TRBD1 or TRBD2 (6 bases each). Trimming removed 6 bases from V and 1 base from J, with 16 bases in between. The CDR3 runs to 14 residues. The germline V gene encodes CDR1 DFQATT and CDR2 SNEGSKA (reference sequence). CDR3 protein: CSASPQGGSYEQYF. The CDR3 nucleotides read TGCAGTGCGTCCCCACAGGGAGGATCCTACGAGCAGTACTTC.

This clonotype was observed a handful of times. The V call is TRBV10-3, the J call TRBJ2-2; D not certain. The V end was cut by 3 bases, the J end by 2 bases, with 7 bases between. This CDR3 comprises 14 residues. Germline CDR1 and CDR2: ENHRY and SYGVKD. In DNA, the CDR3 is TGTGCCATCAGTGACCCGAATAACACCGGGGAGCTGTTTTTT. Residues: CAISDPNNTGELFF.

This chain uses TRBV5-1 with TRBJ1-1; the match to TRBD1 covers 8 bases. CDR1 and CDR2 from the germline V gene are SGHRS and YFSETQ. This CDR3 is built from 14 residues. J gave up 1 base and V 4 bases, and 3 bases lay outside the gene matches. Here the CDR3 reads CASSQQGENTEAFF. CDR3 nucleotide sequence: TGCGCCAGCAGCCAACAGGGGGAGAACACTGAAGCTTTCTTT. The full variable domain, completed using reference TRBV5-1 and TRBJ1-1, is KAGVTQTPRYLIKTRGQQVTLSCSPISGHRSVSWYQQTPGQGLQFLFEYFSETQRNKGNFPGRFSGRQFSNSRSEMNVSTLELGDSALYLCASSQQGENTEAFFGQGTRLTVV.

The chain joins TRBV20-1 to TRBJ2-7, with D possibly TRBD2 on 5 matching bases. Deletions cut 5 bases from V and 2 bases from J, with 16 bases between. This CDR3 is 14 amino acids long. CDR1 and CDR2 (germline): DFQATT, SNEGSKA (reference sequence). CDR3: CSAGSISTPYEQYF. Written as DNA, the CDR3 is TGCAGTGCTGGGAGCATCTCTACCCCCTACGAGCAGTACTTC.

This clonotype was seen repeatedly, ten times or more. This chain uses TRBV4-3 with TRBJ2-2, with TRBD2 matching 8 bases. The CDR3 spans 17 residues. V lost 5 bases, J lost 1 base, and 9 bases stayed unmatched. Per germline, CDR1 LGHNA and CDR2 YSLEER. CDR3 protein: CASSSPGSGKNTGELFF. CDR3 nucleotides: TGCGCCAGCAGCTCGCCAGGTAGCGGGAAGAACACCGGGGAGCTGTTTTTT.

The V gene is TRBV28, the J gene TRBJ2-7; 8 positions match TRBD1. Germline trimming cut 5 bases from V and 3 bases from J; bases unmatched to any gene: 9. The CDR3 extends over 15 amino acids. Looked up from germline, CDR1 is MDHEN and CDR2 is SYDVKM. CDR3 region: CASSPLGQGLYEQYF. The CDR3 region has the DNA TGTGCCAGCAGTCCACTAGGACAGGGCCTCTACGAGCAGTACTTC.

This clonotype has at least ten counts. The chain carries TRBV6-1 and TRBJ2-1; a possible D gene is TRBD1 (5 bases). CDR1 and CDR2 from the germline V gene are MNHNS and SASEGT. The length of the CDR3 is 14 residues. V was pared by 6 bases and J by 6 bases, with 15 bases between. This CDR3 is CASSPRTLLNEQFF. CDR3 sequence (DNA): TGTGCCAGCAGCCCAAGGACACTCCTCAATGAGCAGTTCTTC.

This chain joins TRBV20-1 and TRBJ2-2, with D perhaps TRBD2 (5 bases). The CDR3 runs 15 residues. Germline V CDR1 and CDR2: DFQATT, SNEGSKA (reference sequence). Trimming pared 2 bases from V and 8 bases from J, leaving 18 bases between. CDR3 nucleotides: TGCAGTGCTAGACCGCCCTATGAGGGATCGGGGGAGCTGTTTTTT. Its protein is CSARPPYEGSGELFF.

In its sample, this clonotype was seen a few times. The rearrangement joins TRBV5-1 to TRBJ2-3, with 8 bases fitting TRBD2. The ends lost 7 bases at V and 0 bases at J; junction bases unmatched: 7. The CDR3 is 15 residues long. Germline lookup yields CDR1 SGHRS and CDR2 YFSETQ. DNA of the CDR3: TGCGCCAGCTGGACTTCTAGCGGGAGCACAGATACGCAGTATTTT. The encoded protein is CASWTSSGSTDTQYF.

This clonotype has more than one count but fewer than ten. V is TRBV20-1 and J is TRBJ2-2; 8 bases fit TRBD1. Germline CDR1 is DFQATT and CDR2 is SNEGSKA (reference sequence). The CDR3 has 18 residues. The J segment lost 4 bases and the V segment lost 0 bases, leaving 13 bases of the junction unmatched. The CDR3 coding sequence is TGCAGTGCTAGAGATCATAGAGGACAGGGAAGTCGCACCGGGGAGCTGTTTTTT. This encodes CSARDHRGQGSRTGELFF.

The CDR3: CASSEPGQGLNQPQHF. The CDR3 DNA is TGCGCCAGCAGTGAGCCGGGACAGGGTCTAAATCAGCCCCAGCATTTT. The chain couples TRBV10-1 to TRBJ1-5; 9 nucleotides agree with TRBD1. Germline-derived CDR1 and CDR2 are WNHNN and SYGVQD (reference sequence). V lost 2 bases and J lost 4; bases outside the gene matches: 6. The CDR3 has 16 residues.

This clonotype was observed a handful of times. The J gene is TRBJ2-5, the V gene TRBV12-3 or TRBV12-4; D uncertain. V shed 6 bases and J shed 1 base, with 12 bases lying between them. The CDR3 is 14 residues long. CDR3 DNA: TGTGCCAGCAGGCCCACTGGGCCCCAAGAGACCCAGTACTTC. Encoded protein: CASRPTGPQETQYF.

This clonotype was seen at least ten times. This sequence joins TRBV5-1 and TRBJ1-1, with TRBD1 as a possible D gene (6 bases). The CDR3 is made up of 13 amino acids. Germline CDR1 SGHRS, CDR2 YFSETQ. Trimming removed 0 bases from V and 8 bases from J, with 11 bases in between. CDR3 coding DNA: TGCGCCAGCAGCTTGGGGACAGCAACCGAAGCTTTCTTT. Protein product: CASSLGTATEAFF.

This clonotype appeared many times. This chain links TRBV29-1 with TRBJ2-7; 7 bases are a match to TRBD1. J was trimmed by 2 bases and V by 4 bases; bases with no gene match: 5. The germline V gene has CDR1 SQVTM and CDR2 ANQGSEA. The CDR3 loop spans 13 amino acids. In DNA, the CDR3 is TGCAGCGTTGTCAACAGGGGTCCCTACGAGCAGTACTTC. Its translation: CSVVNRGPYEQYF.

The chain recombines TRBV20-1 with TRBJ2-5; D may be TRBD1 (5 bases). Germline CDR1 and CDR2: DFQATT and SNEGSKA (reference sequence). V dropped 0 bases and J dropped 5 bases, with 10 bases sitting between them. The CDR3 runs to 13 residues. The CDR3, as DNA: TGCAGTGCTAGAGATAACAAGGGGGAGACCCAGTACTTC. It codes for CSARDNKGETQYF.

This clonotype has more than one count but fewer than ten. The V gene is TRBV12-3 or TRBV12-4, the J gene TRBJ2-5, with D perhaps matching TRBD1 (6 bases). Trimming cost V 7 bases and J 5 bases, with 20 bases left between them. This CDR3 is built from 15 residues. The CDR3 is CASTYQQGGWETQYF. CDR3 DNA sequence: TGTGCCAGCACCTATCAACAGGGTGGGTGGGAGACCCAGTACTTC.

The chain's CDR3 is CSARAGSYNEQFF. The DNA for the CDR3 is TGCAGTGCTAGAGCCGGATCCTACAATGAGCAGTTCTTC. V usage is TRBV20-1 and J usage is TRBJ2-1; D remains unclear. Germline V gene sequence: CDR1 DFQATT, CDR2 SNEGSKA (reference sequence). This CDR3 comprises 13 residues. V was trimmed by 1 base and J by 1 base, leaving 5 bases between them.

This chain connects TRBV4-3 to TRBJ2-2; the D gene is possibly TRBD1 (6 bases). V lost 4 bases and J 3 bases, leaving 18 bases between the germline ends. Germline-derived CDR1 and CDR2 are LGHNA and YSLEER. The CDR3 sequence is 17 residues long. CDR3 nucleotide sequence: TGCGCCAGCAGCCTCACCCGGGGCAGGGGATACACCGGGGAGCTGTTTTTT. This codes for CASSLTRGRGYTGELFF.

V gene TRBV4-3 combines with J gene TRBJ2-2; weak D call: TRBD1 (5 bases). This CDR3 spans 19 amino acids. Trimming took off 0 bases at V and 5 bases at J, with 22 bases between the two ends. Germline V lookup: CDR1 LGHNA, CDR2 YSLEER. The CDR3, as DNA: TGCGCCAGCAGCCAAGATCTGGGCCCAGGAAGGGGTGAGACCGGGGAGCTGTTTTTT. It codes for CASSQDLGPGRGETGELFF.

This chain uses TRBV5-5 with TRBJ2-5; D is unresolved. From germline, CDR1 is SGHKS and CDR2 YYEKEE (reference sequence). The CDR3 sequence is 13 residues long. With 2 bases removed from V and 3 bases from J, the gap between germline ends came to 8 bases. Here the CDR3 reads CASSFGFEETQYF. The CDR3 DNA is TGTGCCAGCAGCTTTGGATTTGAAGAGACCCAGTACTTC.